In this sample, the clone carrying this TCR beta chain turned up once. Primers included in the PCR were 60 Vbeta and 13 Jbeta primers. Assay: immunoSEQ multiplex PCR; the TCRdb copy retains only in-frame clones and omits some. The sample has over 250,000 clones; under 80% are singletons. This sample is part of a study of cytomegalovirus exposure and HLA in healthy donors. Trimming left V 8 bases short and J 9 bases short, with 23 bases between. Per the germline V gene, CDR1 is SNHLY and CDR2 is FYNNEI. The CDR3 loop spans 15 amino acids. The chain employs TRBV2 and TRBJ1-3; D not resolved. The sample taken for sequencing was PBMCs. The receptor comes from a female donor in good health and CMV-seronegative. Here the CDR3 reads CASDPHGGGSRTIYF. The CDR3 DNA follows: TGTGCCAGCGATCCCCACGGTGGAGGAAGTCGCACCATATATTTT.